Listed below are T cell receptor beta chains from one sample, sequenced in a study of blood T cells in healthy people across ages. TCRdb re-analysed the 5' RACE reads in MiXCR, keeping a single row per CDR3 protein. This repertoire shows around 1.1 million distinct CDR3 sequences, approximately 38% found once; its top ten account for 13%. Source material: blood. These receptor sequences come from a man aged 18 to 30 in good health. The CDR3 runs from the conserved cysteine through the conserved F or W. D genes are given only for firm matches. The listing skips clone size in some rows; elsewhere it reads once, few, many or a size class.

TRBJ2-1	-	-	13	TRBV7-7	CASSLSPGDEQFF	TGTGCCAGCAGCCTAAGTCCGGGGGATGAGCAGTTCTTC
TRBJ1-4	-	-	16	TRBV7-9	CASSLQGVMVGEKLFF	TGTGCCAGCAGCTTACAGGGAGTCATGGTCGGTGAAAAACTGTTTTTT
TRBJ1-2	many	-	15	TRBV9	CASSETGTTFDGYTF	TGTGCCAGCAGCGAAACCGGGACAACGTTCGATGGCTACACCTTC
TRBJ2-3	-	-	15	TRBV10-3	CAISGSGTNSDTQYF	TGTGCCATCAGTGGATCAGGGACAAACTCAGATACGCAGTATTTT
TRBJ2-3	few	TRBD1	14	TRBV12-3/TRBV12-4	CASSLDRGSGTQYF	TGTGCCAGCAGTTTGGACAGGGGTAGCGGTACGCAGTATTTT
TRBJ1-2	few	-	13	TRBV6-5	CASRMYEDYGYTF	TGTGCCAGCAGAATGTATGAGGACTATGGCTACACCTTC
TRBJ2-1	few	-	16	TRBV3-1	CASSQVDQFLNNEQFF	TGTGCCAGCAGCCAAGTCGACCAGTTCCTCAACAATGAGCAGTTCTTC
TRBJ2-7	few	TRBD1	15	TRBV5-1	CASSLGDRGGGEQYF	TGCGCCAGCAGCTTGGGGGACAGGGGAGGAGGCGAGCAGTACTTC
TRBJ1-6	-	TRBD1	15	TRBV5-8	CASSLLLGQGVDLHF	TGTGCCAGCAGCTTATTATTGGGACAGGGGGTCGACCTCCACTTT
TRBJ1-2	few	TRBD1	15	TRBV27	CASSQDGTGNSGYTF	TGTGCCAGCAGTCAAGACGGGACAGGGAACTCTGGCTACACCTTC
TRBJ2-1	few	-	14	TRBV7-2	CASSVGQLYNEQFF	TGTGCCAGCAGCGTCGGACAACTTTACAATGAGCAGTTCTTC
TRBJ1-2	-	TRBD1	16	TRBV6-5	CASSSRGQARNYGYTF	TGTGCCAGCAGTTCTCGAGGACAGGCTCGTAACTATGGCTACACCTTC
TRBJ1-6	-	-	12	TRBV5-8	CASSGRESPLHF	TGTGCCAGCAGCGGGAGGGAATCACCCCTCCACTTT
TRBJ1-1	-	TRBD1	14	TRBV29-1	CSVEVGQGTAEAFF	TGCAGCGTTGAGGTGGGACAGGGAACAGCTGAAGCTTTCTTT
TRBJ2-3	few	-	16	TRBV9	CASSVRVEQFTDTQYF	TGTGCCAGCAGCGTTAGGGTGGAGCAGTTCACAGATACGCAGTATTTT
TRBJ1-2	-	-	15	TRBV7-2	CASSLSGLSNYGYTF	TGTGCCAGCAGCCTTTCCGGACTTTCTAACTATGGCTACACCTTC
TRBJ1-2	-	-	13	TRBV13	CASSLGLGGGYTF	TGTGCCAGCAGCTTAGGCTTAGGAGGTGGCTACACCTTC
TRBJ2-5	-	-	13	TRBV27	CASSLRGAGTQYF	TGTGCCAGCAGTTTACGGGGGGCAGGGACCCAGTACTTC
TRBJ1-1	-	-	13	TRBV10-3	CAIRDRVNTEAFF	TGTGCCATCAGGGACAGAGTTAACACTGAAGCTTTCTTT
TRBJ1-5	few	TRBD1	16	TRBV6-1	CASSVRTGQGNQPQHF	TGTGCCAGCAGTGTAAGGACAGGCCAAGGCAATCAGCCCCAGCATTTT
TRBJ1-4	-	-	14	TRBV7-2	CASSQGRPNEKLFF	TGTGCCAGCAGCCAAGGACGGCCTAATGAAAAACTGTTTTTT
TRBJ1-5	many	TRBD1	14	TRBV20-1	CSAGQGASNQPQHF	TGCAGTGCCGGACAGGGGGCAAGCAATCAGCCCCAGCATTTT
TRBJ1-6	many	-	13	TRBV10-3	CATLSSYNSPLHF	TGTGCTACACTGAGCTCCTATAATTCACCCCTCCACTTT
TRBJ1-5	-	-	17	TRBV7-2	CASSLFVGAYSNQPQHF	TGTGCCAGCAGCTTATTTGTGGGAGCCTATAGCAATCAGCCCCAGCATTTT
TRBJ2-1	many	-	15	TRBV7-2	CASSLGGGDANEQFF	TGTGCCAGCAGCTTAGGGGGCGGGGACGCCAATGAGCAGTTCTTC
TRBJ2-1	few	-	17	TRBV4-3	CASSQEVYRGLYNEQFF	TGCGCCAGCAGCCAAGAGGTCTACAGGGGACTATACAATGAGCAGTTCTTC
TRBJ2-6	few	-	15	TRBV27	CASSFLGSGANVLTF	TGTGCCAGCAGTTTCCTGGGCTCTGGGGCCAACGTCCTGACTTTC
TRBJ2-7	many	-	12	TRBV6-6	CASSYSGDEQYF	TGTGCCAGCAGTTACTCAGGTGACGAGCAGTACTTC
TRBJ1-2	-	-	14	TRBV11-2	CASSIQQGGDGYTF	TGTGCCAGCAGCATTCAACAGGGCGGTGATGGCTACACCTTC